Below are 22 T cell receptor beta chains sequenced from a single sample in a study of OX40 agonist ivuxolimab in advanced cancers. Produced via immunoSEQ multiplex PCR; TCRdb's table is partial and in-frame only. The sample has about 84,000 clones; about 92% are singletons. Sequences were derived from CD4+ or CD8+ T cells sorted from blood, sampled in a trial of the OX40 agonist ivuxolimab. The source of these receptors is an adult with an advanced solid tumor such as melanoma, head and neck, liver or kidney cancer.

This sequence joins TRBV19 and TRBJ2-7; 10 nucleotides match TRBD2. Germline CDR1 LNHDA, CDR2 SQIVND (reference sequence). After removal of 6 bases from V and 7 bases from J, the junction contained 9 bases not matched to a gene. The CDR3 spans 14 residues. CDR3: CASRRTSGSLEQYF. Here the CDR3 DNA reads TGTGCCAGTAGGAGGACTAGCGGTTCTTTGGAGCAGTACTTC. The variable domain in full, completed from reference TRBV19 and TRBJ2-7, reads DGGITQSPKYLFRKEGQNVTLSCEQNLNHDAMYWYRQDPGQGLRLIYYSQIVNDFQKGDIAEGYSVSREKKESFPLTVTSAQKNPTAFYLCASRRTSGSLEQYFGPGTRLTVT.

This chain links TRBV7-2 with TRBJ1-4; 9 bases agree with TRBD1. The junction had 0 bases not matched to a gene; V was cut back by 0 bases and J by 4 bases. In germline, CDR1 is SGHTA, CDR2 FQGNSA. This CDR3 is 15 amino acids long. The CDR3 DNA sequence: TGTGCCAGCAGCTTAGCGGGACAGGGTAATGAAAAACTGTTTTTT. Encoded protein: CASSLAGQGNEKLFF.

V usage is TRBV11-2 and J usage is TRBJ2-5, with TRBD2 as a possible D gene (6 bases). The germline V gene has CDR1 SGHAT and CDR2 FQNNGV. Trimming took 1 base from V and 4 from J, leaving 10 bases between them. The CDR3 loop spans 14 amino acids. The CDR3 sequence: CASSLVGGPETQYF. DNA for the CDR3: TGTGCCAGCAGCTTAGTCGGAGGGCCAGAGACCCAGTACTTC.

This CDR3 is CAWRTRNGRSGYTF. CDR3 in DNA: TGTGCCTGGAGAACACGAAACGGACGGAGTGGCTACACCTTC. The chain couples TRBV30 to TRBJ1-2; no clear D gene. The CDR3 covers 14 residues. The germline V gene encodes CDR1 GTSNPN and CDR2 SVGIG (reference sequence). The V end lost 3 bases, the J end lost 7 bases, and 18 bases lay between the germline ends.

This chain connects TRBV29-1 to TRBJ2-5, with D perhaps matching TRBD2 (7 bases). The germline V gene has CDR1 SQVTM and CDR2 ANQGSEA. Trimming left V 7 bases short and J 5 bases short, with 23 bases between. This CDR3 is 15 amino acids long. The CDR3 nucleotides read TGCAGCGGGACGGGGGCTAGCGGAGTTGGGGAGACCCAGTACTTC. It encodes CSGTGASGVGETQYF.

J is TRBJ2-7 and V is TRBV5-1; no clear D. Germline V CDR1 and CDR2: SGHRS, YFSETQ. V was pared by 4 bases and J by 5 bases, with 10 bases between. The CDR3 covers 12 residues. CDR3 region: CASSLGYNEQYF. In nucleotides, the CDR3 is TGCGCCAGCAGCCTGGGCTACAACGAGCAGTACTTC. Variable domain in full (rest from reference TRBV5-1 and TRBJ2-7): KAGVTQTPRYLIKTRGQQVTLSCSPISGHRSVSWYQQTPGQGLQFLFEYFSETQRNKGNFPGRFSGRQFSNSRSEMNVSTLELGDSALYLCASSLGYNEQYFGPGTRLTVT.

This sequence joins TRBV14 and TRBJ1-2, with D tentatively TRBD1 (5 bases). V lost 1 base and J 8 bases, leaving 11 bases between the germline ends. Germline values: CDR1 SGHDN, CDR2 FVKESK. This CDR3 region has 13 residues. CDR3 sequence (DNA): TGTGCCAGCAGCCAAGTTTGGGGCGAGGGCTACACCTTC. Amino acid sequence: CASSQVWGEGYTF.

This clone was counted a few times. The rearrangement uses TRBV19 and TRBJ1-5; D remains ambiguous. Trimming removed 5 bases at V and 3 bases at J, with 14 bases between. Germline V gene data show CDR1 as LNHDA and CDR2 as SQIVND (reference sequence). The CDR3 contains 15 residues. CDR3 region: CASSWKETINQPQHF. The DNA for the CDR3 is TGTGCCAGTAGTTGGAAAGAGACTATCAATCAGCCCCAGCATTTT.

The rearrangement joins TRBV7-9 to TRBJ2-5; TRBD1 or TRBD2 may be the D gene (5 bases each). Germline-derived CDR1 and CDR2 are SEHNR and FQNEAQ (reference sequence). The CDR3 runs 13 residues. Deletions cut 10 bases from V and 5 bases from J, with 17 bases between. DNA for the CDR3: TGTGCCACCCACGGGACCGTGCGCGAGACCCAGTACTTC. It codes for CATHGTVRETQYF.

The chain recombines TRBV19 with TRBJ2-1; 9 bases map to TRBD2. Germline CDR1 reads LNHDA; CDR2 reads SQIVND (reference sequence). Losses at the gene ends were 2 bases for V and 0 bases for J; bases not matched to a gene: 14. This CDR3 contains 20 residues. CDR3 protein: CASSIRLAGRRRSSYNEQFF. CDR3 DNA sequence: TGTGCCAGTAGTATACGGCTAGCGGGGAGACGTAGGAGCTCCTACAATGAGCAGTTCTTC.

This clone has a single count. The CDR3 nucleotides are TGTGCCAGCACCCTCCCCCCGGGACAGGGGAATGAGCAGTTCTTC. It translates to CASTLPPGQGNEQFF. The chain recombines TRBV5-4 with TRBJ2-1; TRBD1 agrees at 10 bases. The CDR3 is 15 amino acids. Germline V lookup: CDR1 SGHNT, CDR2 YYREEE (reference sequence). V shed 6 bases, J shed 7 bases, and the junction held 10 bases outside the gene matches.

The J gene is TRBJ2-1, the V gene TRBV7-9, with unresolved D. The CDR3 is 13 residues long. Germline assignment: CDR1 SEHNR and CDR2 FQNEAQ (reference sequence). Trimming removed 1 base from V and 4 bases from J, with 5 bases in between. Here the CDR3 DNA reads TGTGCCAGCAGCTTAGGGCTATACAATGAGCAGTTCTTC. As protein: CASSLGLYNEQFF.

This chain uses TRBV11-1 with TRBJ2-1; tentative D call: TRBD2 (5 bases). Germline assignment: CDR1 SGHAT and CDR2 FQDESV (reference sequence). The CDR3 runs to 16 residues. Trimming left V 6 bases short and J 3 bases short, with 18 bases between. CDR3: CASSSRSGRNYNEQFF. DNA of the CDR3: TGTGCCAGCAGTTCCAGGAGTGGGAGAAACTACAATGAGCAGTTCTTC.

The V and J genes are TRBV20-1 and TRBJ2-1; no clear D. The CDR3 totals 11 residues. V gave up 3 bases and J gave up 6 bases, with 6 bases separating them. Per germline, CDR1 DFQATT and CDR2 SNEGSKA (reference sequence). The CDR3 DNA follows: TGCAGTGCTAGGCGCATCAATGAGCAGTTCTTC. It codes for CSARRINEQFF.

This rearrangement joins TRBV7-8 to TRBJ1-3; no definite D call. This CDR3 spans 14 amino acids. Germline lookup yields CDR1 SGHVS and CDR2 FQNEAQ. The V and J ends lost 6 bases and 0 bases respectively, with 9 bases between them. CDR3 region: CASRIGSSGNTIYF. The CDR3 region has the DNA TGTGCCAGCAGGATCGGAAGCTCTGGAAACACCATATATTTT.

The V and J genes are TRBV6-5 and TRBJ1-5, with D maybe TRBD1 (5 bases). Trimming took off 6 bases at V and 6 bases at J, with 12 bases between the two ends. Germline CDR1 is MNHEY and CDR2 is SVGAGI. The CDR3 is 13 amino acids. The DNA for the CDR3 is TGTGCCAGCAGCGGTCAGAGGGGTCAGCCCCAGCATTTT. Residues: CASSGQRGQPQHF.

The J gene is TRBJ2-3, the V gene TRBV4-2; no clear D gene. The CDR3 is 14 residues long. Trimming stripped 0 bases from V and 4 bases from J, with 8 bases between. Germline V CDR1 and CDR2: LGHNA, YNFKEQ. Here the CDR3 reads CASSQESWADTQYF. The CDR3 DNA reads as TGTGCCAGCAGCCAAGAGTCGTGGGCAGATACGCAGTATTTT.

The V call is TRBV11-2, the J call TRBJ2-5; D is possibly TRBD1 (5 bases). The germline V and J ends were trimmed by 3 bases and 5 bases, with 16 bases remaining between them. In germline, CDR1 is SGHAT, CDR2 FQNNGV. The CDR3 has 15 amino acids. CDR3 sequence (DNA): TGTGCCAGCAGCTTGAGCGTCAGGGCAGGGGAGACCCAGTACTTC. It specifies CASSLSVRAGETQYF.

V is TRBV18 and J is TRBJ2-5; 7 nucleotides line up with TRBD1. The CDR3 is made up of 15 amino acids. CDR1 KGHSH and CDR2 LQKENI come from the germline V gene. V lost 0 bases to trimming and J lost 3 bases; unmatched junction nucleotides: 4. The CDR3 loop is CASSPPGGVKETQYF. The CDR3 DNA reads TGTGCCAGCTCACCACCAGGGGGCGTAAAAGAGACCCAGTACTTC.

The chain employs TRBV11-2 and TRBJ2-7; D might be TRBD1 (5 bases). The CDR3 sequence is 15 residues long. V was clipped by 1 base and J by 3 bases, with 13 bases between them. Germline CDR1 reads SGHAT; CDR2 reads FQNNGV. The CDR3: CASSLGGATNYEQYF. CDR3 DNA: TGTGCCAGCAGCTTAGGTGGGGCCACCAACTACGAGCAGTACTTC.

CDR3 in amino acids: CASSRDRVQETQYF. CDR3 DNA sequence: TGTGCCAGCAGCCGGGACAGGGTCCAAGAGACCCAGTACTTC. The chain combines TRBV6-5 with TRBJ2-5; 9 positions match TRBD1. Unmatched junction bases numbered 3, after V lost 6 bases and J lost 1 base. This CDR3 contains 14 residues. Per the germline V gene, CDR1 is MNHEY and CDR2 is SVGAGI.

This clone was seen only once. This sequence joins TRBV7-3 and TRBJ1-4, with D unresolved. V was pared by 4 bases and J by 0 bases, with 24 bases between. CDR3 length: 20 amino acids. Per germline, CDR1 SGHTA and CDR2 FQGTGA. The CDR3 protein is CASSWGKGGSTLATNEKLFF. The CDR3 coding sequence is TGTGCCAGCAGCTGGGGAAAGGGAGGTTCGACTCTTGCAACTAATGAAAAACTGTTTTTT.